A single sample gave rise to the 5 T cell receptor beta chains below, sequenced in a study of T cells in Graves' hyperthyroidism and ophthalmopathy. TCR beta CDR3 regions were amplified from RNA. TCR CDR3 regions were first amplified by RT-PCR with HTBI primers. One entry per CDR3 protein results from TCRdb running MiXCR on the multiplex PCR reads. The sample contains 500,000 to 600,000 distinct CDR3 sequences, about half of which appear only once. Sequencing was done on a sample of peripheral blood or thyroid tissue (not recorded which). All receptors derive from a woman aged 18-29 years with Graves' hyperthyroidism.

The chain combines TRBV27 with TRBJ1-2; maybe TRBD1 (5 bases). CDR1 and CDR2 (germline): MNHEY, SMNVEV (reference sequence). This CDR3 spans 15 amino acids. Trimming took 5 bases from V and 8 from J, leaving 21 bases between them. The CDR3 protein is CASSPPPQGRRGYTF. The CDR3 nucleotides are TGTGCCAGCAGTCCCCCCCCTCAGGGCCGTCGGGGCTACACCTTC.

This chain joins TRBV7-8 and TRBJ2-5, with 9 positions matching TRBD2. Germline CDR1 SGHVS, CDR2 FQNEAQ. This CDR3 comprises 13 residues. Trimming at V came to 6 bases and at J to 8 bases, leaving 7 bases not matched to a gene. The CDR3 is CASRAAGGNTQYF. For the CDR3, the DNA is TGTGCCAGCAGGGCGGCGGGAGGGAACACCCAGTACTTC. The whole variable domain, filled in from reference TRBV7-8 and TRBJ2-5, reads GAGVSQSPRYKVAKRGQDVALRCDPISGHVSLFWYQQALGQGPEFLTYFQNEAQLDKSGLPSDRFFAERPEGSVSTLKIQRTQQEDSAVYLCASRAAGGNTQYFGPGTRLLVL.

This clonotype was found many times. The chain employs TRBV12-3 or TRBV12-4 and TRBJ1-3; D remains ambiguous. This CDR3 region has 14 residues. V was shortened by 5 bases and J by 2 bases, with 10 bases between the two germline ends. The CDR3 region has the DNA TGTGCCAGCAGTCCCGAAACCACTGGAAACACCATATATTTT. This gives the protein CASSPETTGNTIYF.

This clonotype was seen many times. The V call is TRBV19, the J call TRBJ1-1; D perhaps matches TRBD1 (6 bases). Trimming removed 3 bases at V and 1 base at J, with 12 bases between. The CDR3 is 15 residues long. Per germline, CDR1 LNHDA and CDR2 SQIVND (reference sequence). CDR3 sequence: CASSMGAPWNTEAFF. CDR3 nucleotides: TGTGCCAGTAGTATGGGGGCCCCCTGGAACACTGAAGCTTTCTTT.

The chain joins TRBV2 to TRBJ2-5; 8 bases map to TRBD2. Germline CDR1 reads SNHLY; CDR2 reads FYNNEI. CDR3 length: 12 residues. V was pared by 11 bases and J by 6 bases, with 8 bases of the junction left unmatched. The CDR3 loop reads CACQAGDKTQYF. The CDR3 nucleotides read TGTGCCTGCCAAGCGGGAGATAAGACCCAGTACTTC.